Listed here are 14 T cell receptor beta chains from one sample, sequenced in a study of blood T cell repertoires in COVID-19. Sequencing used immunoSEQ multiplex PCR; TCRdb keeps in-frame clones, though not all of them. The table has some 180,000 clones, 65% to 80% seen once; the top ten hold about 14%. Sample: peripheral blood. Receptor source: a man in his fifties or sixties who had recovered from COVID-19.

This chain links TRBV7-2 with TRBJ2-3, with a tentative D call TRBD1 (5 bases). This CDR3 has 15 residues. The germline V and J ends were trimmed by 0 bases and 3 bases, with 10 bases remaining between them. CDR1 SGHTA and CDR2 FQGNSA come from the germline V gene. In nucleotides, the CDR3 is TGTGCCAGCAGCTTAGCGGCGCAGGGAACAGATACGCAGTATTTT. Translating gives CASSLAAQGTDTQYF.

V and J are TRBV11-2 and TRBJ2-5; 10 bases agree with TRBD2. There are 18 residues in the CDR3. Germline values: CDR1 SGHAT, CDR2 FQNNGV. V shed 0 bases, J shed 4 bases, and the junction held 11 bases outside the gene matches. CDR3 amino acids: CASSLDLRASGRPETQYF. CDR3 bases: TGTGCCAGCAGCTTAGATCTTAGGGCTAGCGGGAGACCAGAGACCCAGTACTTC.

The gene calls are TRBV6-5 and TRBJ2-7, with D perhaps TRBD1 (6 bases). Per germline, CDR1 MNHEY and CDR2 SVGAGI. CDR3 length: 14 residues. V shed 6 bases and J shed 1 base, with 13 bases lying between them. CDR3 bases: TGTGCCAGCAGGGCTCCGGGACATTCCTACGAGCAGTACTTC. Protein product: CASRAPGHSYEQYF.

This clone has a single count. The chain employs TRBV4-2 and TRBJ1-1; maybe TRBD1 (5 bases). This CDR3 comprises 18 residues. The germline V gene encodes CDR1 LGHNA and CDR2 YNFKEQ. V lost 4 bases and J 5 bases, leaving 26 bases between the germline ends. This chain's CDR3 is CASSPHGRGSKGDTEAFF. The CDR3 bases are TGTGCCAGCAGCCCTCACGGACGGGGGTCAAAGGGTGATACTGAAGCTTTCTTT.

V gene TRBV6-1 combines with J gene TRBJ1-4; D is possibly TRBD1 (5 bases). CDR1 is MNHNS, CDR2 SASEGT, per germline. This CDR3 is built from 13 residues. V was trimmed by 1 base and J by 8 bases, leaving 8 bases between them. CDR3 in amino acids: CASSEVGGEKLFF. The CDR3 DNA reads as TGTGCCAGCAGTGAAGTCGGGGGGGAAAAACTGTTTTTT.

This clone showed up just a few times. The J gene is TRBJ1-5, the V gene TRBV19; perhaps TRBD1 as D (5 bases). Trimming took off 3 bases at V and 1 base at J, with 19 bases between the two ends. CDR1 LNHDA and CDR2 SQIVND come from the germline V gene (reference sequence). The CDR3 runs to 18 residues. This chain's CDR3 is CASSIGFRQRSSNQPQHF. Written as DNA, the CDR3 is TGTGCCAGTAGTATTGGCTTCCGACAGCGTTCGAGCAATCAGCCCCAGCATTTT. Variable domain in full (rest from reference TRBV19 and TRBJ1-5): DGGITQSPKYLFRKEGQNVTLSCEQNLNHDAMYWYRQDPGQGLRLIYYSQIVNDFQKGDIAEGYSVSREKKESFPLTVTSAQKNPTAFYLCASSIGFRQRSSNQPQHFGDGTRLSIL.

The J gene is TRBJ1-4, the V gene TRBV6-5; TRBD1 agrees at 8 bases. The V gene end was trimmed by 6 bases and the J gene end by 7 bases; junction bases not matched to a gene: 10. Germline values: CDR1 MNHEY, CDR2 SVGAGI. The CDR3 has 15 amino acids. The CDR3 reads CASRGRQGRGEKLFF. The DNA for the CDR3 is TGTGCCAGCAGGGGCCGACAGGGGCGAGGTGAAAAACTGTTTTTT.

The chain recombines TRBV5-4 with TRBJ1-2, with 9 bases identical to TRBD1. Germline V gives CDR1 SGHNT, CDR2 YYREEE (reference sequence). V shed 4 bases and J 4 bases; nucleotides not matched to a gene: 11. CDR3 length: 16 amino acids. CDR3 bases: TGTGCCAGCAGCCCCGAGGGGACAGGGTATGGCTATGGCTACACCTTC. This translates into CASSPEGTGYGYGYTF.

This sequence joins TRBV18 and TRBJ1-5; possibly TRBD1 for D (6 bases). Germline loops: CDR1 KGHSH, CDR2 LQKENI. The CDR3 extends over 13 amino acids. The germline V and J ends were trimmed by 5 bases and 4 bases, with 9 bases remaining between them. CDR3 residues: CASSYDRNQPQHF. The CDR3 coding sequence is TGTGCCAGCTCATACGACAGGAATCAGCCCCAGCATTTT.

The chain joins TRBV3-1 (or the pseudogene TRBV3-2) to TRBJ2-1; the match to TRBD2 covers 13 bases. Per germline, CDR1 LGHDT and CDR2 YNNKEL (reference sequence). V dropped 0 bases and J dropped 9; count of bases not matched to a gene: 5. CDR3 size: 16 residues. The CDR3 here is CASSQEGLAGAGEQFF. The CDR3 DNA reads TGTGCCAGCAGCCAAGAAGGACTAGCGGGAGCAGGTGAGCAGTTCTTC.

This chain uses TRBV3-1 (or the pseudogene TRBV3-2) with TRBJ2-2; 7 bases fit TRBD2. The CDR3 spans 15 residues. Losses at the gene ends were 7 bases for V and 3 bases for J; bases not matched to a gene: 8. Germline CDR1 is LGHDT and CDR2 is YNNKEL (reference sequence). The CDR3 DNA reads TGTGCCAGCACGGGCGGGAGTATAGACACCGGGGAGCTGTTTTTT. It codes for CASTGGSIDTGELFF.

The chain is built from TRBV27 and TRBJ2-7; 11 nucleotides match TRBD2. The CDR3 is made up of 14 amino acids. Germline loops: CDR1 MNHEY, CDR2 SMNVEV (reference sequence). V was clipped by 6 bases and J by 0 bases; unmatched bases: 1. The CDR3 region is CASRGLADSYEQYF. The CDR3, as DNA: TGTGCCAGCAGGGGACTAGCGGACTCCTACGAGCAGTACTTC.

The chain carries TRBV30 and TRBJ1-1; D not certain. Looked up from germline, CDR1 is GTSNPN and CDR2 is SVGIG (reference sequence). V was shortened by 3 bases and J by 5 bases, with 13 bases between the two germline ends. The length of the CDR3 is 13 residues. This CDR3 is CAWSRQVGTEAFF. The CDR3 nucleotides are TGTGCCTGGAGCAGGCAGGTTGGGACTGAAGCTTTCTTT.

CDR3 sequence reads: CASSLGGQWSSYEQYF. CDR3 nucleotides: TGCGCCAGCAGCTTGGGGGGACAGTGGAGCTCCTACGAGCAGTACTTC. The chain links TRBV5-1 to TRBJ2-7; 7 bases agree with TRBD1. V was clipped by 0 bases and J by 0 bases; unmatched bases: 6. Germline V gene data show CDR1 as SGHRS and CDR2 as YFSETQ. This CDR3 contains 16 residues. The variable domain in full, completed from reference TRBV5-1 and TRBJ2-7, reads KAGVTQTPRYLIKTRGQQVTLSCSPISGHRSVSWYQQTPGQGLQFLFEYFSETQRNKGNFPGRFSGRQFSNSRSEMNVSTLELGDSALYLCASSLGGQWSSYEQYFGPGTRLTVT.